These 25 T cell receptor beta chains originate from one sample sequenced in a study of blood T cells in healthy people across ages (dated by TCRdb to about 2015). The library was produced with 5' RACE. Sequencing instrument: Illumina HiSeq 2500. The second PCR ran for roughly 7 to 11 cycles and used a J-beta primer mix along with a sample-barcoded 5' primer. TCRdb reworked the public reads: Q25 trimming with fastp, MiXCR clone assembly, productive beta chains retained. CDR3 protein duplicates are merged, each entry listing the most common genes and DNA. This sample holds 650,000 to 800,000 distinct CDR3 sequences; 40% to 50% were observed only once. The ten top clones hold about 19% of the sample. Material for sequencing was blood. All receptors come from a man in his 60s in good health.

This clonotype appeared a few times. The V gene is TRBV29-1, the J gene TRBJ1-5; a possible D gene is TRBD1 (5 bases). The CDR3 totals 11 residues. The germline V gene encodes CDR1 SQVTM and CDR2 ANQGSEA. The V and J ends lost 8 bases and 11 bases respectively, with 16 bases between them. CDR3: CSSCGGGTQHF. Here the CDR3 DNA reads TGCAGCTCCTGCGGGGGGGGTACCCAGCATTTT.

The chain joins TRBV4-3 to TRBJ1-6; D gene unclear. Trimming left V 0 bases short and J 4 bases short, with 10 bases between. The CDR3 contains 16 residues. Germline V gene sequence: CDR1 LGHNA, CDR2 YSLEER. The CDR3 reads CASSQDPRGYNSPLHF. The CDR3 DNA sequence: TGCGCCAGCAGCCAAGATCCCCGGGGTTATAATTCACCCCTCCACTTT.

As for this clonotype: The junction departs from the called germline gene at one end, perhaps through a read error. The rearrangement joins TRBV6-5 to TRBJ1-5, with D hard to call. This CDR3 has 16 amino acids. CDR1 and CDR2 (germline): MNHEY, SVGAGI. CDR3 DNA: TGTACCAGCCCGGGCCTAGGGCAAAATAGCAATCAGCCCCAGCATTTT. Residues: CTSPGLGQNSNQPQHF.

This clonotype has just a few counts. The CDR3 DNA follows: TGTGCCACCAGTGATTTTGGGCACCAGTACTTC. Protein: CATSDFGHQYF. The V call is TRBV24-1, the J call TRBJ2-5; D is uncertain. V lost 1 base and J lost 10, with 6 bases in between. Germline assignment: CDR1 KGHDR and CDR2 SFDVKD. CDR3 length equals 11 residues.

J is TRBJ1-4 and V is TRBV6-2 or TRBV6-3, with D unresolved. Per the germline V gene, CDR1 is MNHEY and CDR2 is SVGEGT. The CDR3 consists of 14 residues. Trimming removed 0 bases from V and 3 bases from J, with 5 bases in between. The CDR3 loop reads CASSYSRPNEKLFF. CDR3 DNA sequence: TGTGCCAGCAGTTACTCGCGACCTAATGAAAAACTGTTTTTT.

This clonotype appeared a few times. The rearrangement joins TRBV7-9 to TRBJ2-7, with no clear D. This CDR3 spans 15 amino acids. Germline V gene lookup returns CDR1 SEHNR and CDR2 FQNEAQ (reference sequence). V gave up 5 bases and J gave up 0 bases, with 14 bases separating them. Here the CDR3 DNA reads TGTGCCAGCAGCGGGCTTGGGCCCTCCTCCTACGAGCAGTACTTC. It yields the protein CASSGLGPSSYEQYF.

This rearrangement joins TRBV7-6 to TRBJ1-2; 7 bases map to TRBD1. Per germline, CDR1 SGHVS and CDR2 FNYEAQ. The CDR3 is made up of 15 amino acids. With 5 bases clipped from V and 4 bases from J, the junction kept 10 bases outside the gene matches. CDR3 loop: CASSPRTGEGYGYTF. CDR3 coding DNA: TGTGCCAGCAGCCCTAGGACAGGAGAAGGCTATGGCTACACCTTC.

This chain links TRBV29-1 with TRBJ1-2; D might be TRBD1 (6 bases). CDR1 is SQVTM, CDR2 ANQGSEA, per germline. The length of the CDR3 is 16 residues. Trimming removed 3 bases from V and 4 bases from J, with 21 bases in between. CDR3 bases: TGCAGCGTTGACAGGACCTATACAGGGACTAGCTATGGCTACACCTTC. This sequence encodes CSVDRTYTGTSYGYTF.

The CDR3 is CASSLAVTGNPHGYTF. In DNA form, the CDR3 reads TGTGCCAGCAGCCTAGCTGTGACAGGGAACCCCCATGGCTACACCTTC. This chain links TRBV5-4 with TRBJ1-2, with 7 bases identical to TRBD1. J gave up 6 bases and V 4 bases, and 15 bases lay outside the gene matches. CDR3 length: 16 amino acids. Germline V CDR1 and CDR2: SGHNT, YYREEE (reference sequence).

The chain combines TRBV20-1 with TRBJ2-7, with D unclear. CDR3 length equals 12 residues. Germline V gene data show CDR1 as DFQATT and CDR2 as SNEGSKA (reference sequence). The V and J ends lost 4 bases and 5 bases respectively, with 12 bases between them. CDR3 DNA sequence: TGCAGTGCTACGGACCATACCCACGAGCAGTACTTC. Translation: CSATDHTHEQYF.

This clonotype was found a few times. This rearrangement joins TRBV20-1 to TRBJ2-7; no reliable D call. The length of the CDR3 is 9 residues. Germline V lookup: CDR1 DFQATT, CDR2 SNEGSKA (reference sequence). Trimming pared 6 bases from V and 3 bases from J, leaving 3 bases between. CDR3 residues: CSAVYEQYF. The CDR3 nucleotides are TGCAGTGCCGTCTACGAGCAGTACTTC.

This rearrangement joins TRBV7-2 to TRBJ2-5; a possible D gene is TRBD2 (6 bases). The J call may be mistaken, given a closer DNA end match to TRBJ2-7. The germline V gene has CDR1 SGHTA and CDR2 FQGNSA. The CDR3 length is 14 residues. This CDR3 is CASSLEGGVSEQYF. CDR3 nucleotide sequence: TGTGCCAGCAGCTTAGAAGGCGGGGTATCCGAGCAGTACTTC.

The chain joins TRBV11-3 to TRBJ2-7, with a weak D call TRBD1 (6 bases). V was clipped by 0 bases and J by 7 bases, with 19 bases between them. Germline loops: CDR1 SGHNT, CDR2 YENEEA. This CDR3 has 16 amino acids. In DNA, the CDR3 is TGTGCCAGCAGCTTAGAGCGGCAGGGGAACTACAATGAGCAGTACTTC. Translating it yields CASSLERQGNYNEQYF.

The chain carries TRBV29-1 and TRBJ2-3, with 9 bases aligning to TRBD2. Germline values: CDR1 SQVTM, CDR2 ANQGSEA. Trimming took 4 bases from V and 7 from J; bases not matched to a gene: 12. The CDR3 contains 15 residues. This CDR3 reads CSVVGYTASGNTQYF. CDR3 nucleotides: TGCAGCGTTGTCGGGTATACGGCTAGCGGGAATACGCAGTATTTT.

CDR3 sequence (DNA): TGCGCCAGCAGCCTGACGACCCTCTCCTACAATGAGCAGTTCTTC. Translating gives CASSLTTLSYNEQFF. This sequence joins TRBV5-1 and TRBJ2-1, with unresolved D. Germline CDR1 reads SGHRS; CDR2 reads YFSETQ. The CDR3 contains 15 residues. The V end was cut by 4 bases, the J end by 0 bases, with 11 bases between.

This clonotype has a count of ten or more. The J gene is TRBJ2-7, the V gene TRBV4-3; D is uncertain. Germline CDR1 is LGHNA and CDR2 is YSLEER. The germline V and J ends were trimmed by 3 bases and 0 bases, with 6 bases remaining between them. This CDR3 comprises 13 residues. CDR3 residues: CASSQLGSYEQYF. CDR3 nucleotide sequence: TGCGCCAGCAGCCAGCTGGGCTCCTACGAGCAGTACTTC.

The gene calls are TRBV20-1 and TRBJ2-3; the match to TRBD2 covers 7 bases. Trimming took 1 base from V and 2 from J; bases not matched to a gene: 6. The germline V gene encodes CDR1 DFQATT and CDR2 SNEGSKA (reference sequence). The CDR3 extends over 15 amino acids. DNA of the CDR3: TGCAGTGCTAGAGGTGGGACTACCCACACAGATACGCAGTATTTT. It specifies CSARGGTTHTDTQYF.

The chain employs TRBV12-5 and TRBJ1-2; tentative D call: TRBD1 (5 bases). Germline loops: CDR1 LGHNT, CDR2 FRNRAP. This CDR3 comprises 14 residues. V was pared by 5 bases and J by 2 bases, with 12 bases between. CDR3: CASGPGGSNYGYTF. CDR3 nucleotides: TGTGCTAGTGGTCCCGGGGGGAGCAACTATGGCTACACCTTC.

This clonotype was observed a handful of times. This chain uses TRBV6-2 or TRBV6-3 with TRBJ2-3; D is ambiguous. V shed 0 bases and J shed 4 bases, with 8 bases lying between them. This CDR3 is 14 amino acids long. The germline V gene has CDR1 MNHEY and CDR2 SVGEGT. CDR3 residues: CASSYSLDPDTQYF. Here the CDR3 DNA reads TGTGCCAGCAGTTACTCGCTAGATCCAGATACGCAGTATTTT.

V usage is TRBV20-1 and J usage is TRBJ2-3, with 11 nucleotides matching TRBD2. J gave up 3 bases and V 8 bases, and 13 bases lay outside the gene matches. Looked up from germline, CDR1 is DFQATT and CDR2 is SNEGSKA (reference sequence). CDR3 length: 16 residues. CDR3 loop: CSPKRASGGRTDTQYF. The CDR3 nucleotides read TGCAGTCCAAAGAGGGCTAGCGGGGGGCGGACAGATACGCAGTATTTT.

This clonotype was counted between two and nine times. The DNA for the CDR3 is TGTGCCAGCAGCCAAGGATGGGGGGTTGAGCAGTACTTC. It yields the protein CASSQGWGVEQYF. V and J are TRBV27 and TRBJ2-5, with D possibly matching TRBD2 (6 bases). The germline V and J ends were trimmed by 6 bases and 11 bases, with 19 bases remaining between them. Germline lookup yields CDR1 MNHEY and CDR2 SMNVEV (reference sequence). This CDR3 is 13 amino acids long.

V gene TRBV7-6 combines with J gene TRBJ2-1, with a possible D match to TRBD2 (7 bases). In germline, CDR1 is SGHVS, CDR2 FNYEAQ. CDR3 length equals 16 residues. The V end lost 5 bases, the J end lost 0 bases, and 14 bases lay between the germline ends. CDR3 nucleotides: TGTGCCAGCAGCCCGGGGGGCGACAGCTCCTACAATGAGCAGTTCTTC. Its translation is CASSPGGDSSYNEQFF.

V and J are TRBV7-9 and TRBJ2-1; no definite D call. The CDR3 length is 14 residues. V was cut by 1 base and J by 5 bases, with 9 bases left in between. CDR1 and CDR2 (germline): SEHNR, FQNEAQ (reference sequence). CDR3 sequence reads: CASSLGTLDNEQFF. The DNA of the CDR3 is TGTGCCAGCAGCTTAGGGACCTTGGACAATGAGCAGTTCTTC. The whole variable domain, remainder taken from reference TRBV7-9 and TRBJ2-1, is DTGVSQNPRHKITKRGQNVTFRCDPISEHNRLYWYRQTLGQGPEFLTYFQNEAQLEKSRLLSDRFSAERPKGSFSTLEIQRTEQGDSAMYLCASSLGTLDNEQFFGPGTRLTVL.

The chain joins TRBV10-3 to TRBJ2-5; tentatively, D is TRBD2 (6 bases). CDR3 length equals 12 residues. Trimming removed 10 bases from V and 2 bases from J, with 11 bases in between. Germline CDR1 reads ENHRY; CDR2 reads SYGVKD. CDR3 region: CATGGGQETQYF. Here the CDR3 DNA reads TGTGCCACGGGTGGGGGGCAAGAGACCCAGTACTTC.

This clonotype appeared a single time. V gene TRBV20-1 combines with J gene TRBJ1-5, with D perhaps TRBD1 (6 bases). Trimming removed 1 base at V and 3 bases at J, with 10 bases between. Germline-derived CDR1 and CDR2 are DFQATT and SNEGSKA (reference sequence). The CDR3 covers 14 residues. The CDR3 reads CSARAGATNQPQHF. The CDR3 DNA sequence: TGCAGTGCTAGAGCAGGGGCAACCAATCAGCCCCAGCATTTT.